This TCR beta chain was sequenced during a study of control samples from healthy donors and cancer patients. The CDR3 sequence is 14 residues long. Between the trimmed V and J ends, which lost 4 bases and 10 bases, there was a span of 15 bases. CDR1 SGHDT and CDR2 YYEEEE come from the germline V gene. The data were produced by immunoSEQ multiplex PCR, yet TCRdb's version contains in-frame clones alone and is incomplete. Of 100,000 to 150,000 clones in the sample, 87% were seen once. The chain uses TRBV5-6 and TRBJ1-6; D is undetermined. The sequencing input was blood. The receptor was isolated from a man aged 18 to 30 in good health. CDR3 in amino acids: CASSPPGVGSPLHF. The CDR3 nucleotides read TGTGCCAGCAGCCCCCCTGGGGTCGGCTCACCCCTCCACTTT.